The sequence of this TCR beta chain was determined in a study of regulatory T cells. Trimming left V 6 bases short and J 11 bases short, with 19 bases between. The CDR3 is 13 residues long. Germline V gives CDR1 MNHNY, CDR2 SVGAGI (reference sequence). Amplification used 52 TRBV primers and 13 TRBJ primers. TCRdb keeps only in-frame clones here, not all; method: immunoSEQ multiplex PCR. The sample shows approximately 5,400 clones, under 90% of them seen only once. To note about this clone: Its antigen is as yet unknown.

Findings and limits, study-wide: Regulatory T cells showed the strongest V-J pair restriction and V/J gene skewing among patient repertoires. Patient CD8+ T cells trended nonsignificantly toward lower Shannon entropy than control CD8+ cells.

The chain employs TRBV6-6 and TRBJ1-2; D uncertain. The sequenced sample consisted of CD8+ T cells sorted from blood. The TCR was taken from a child between 10 and 17 years old with CD3G deficiency. The CDR3 DNA reads as TGTGCCAGCAGCCTAGCCCCGGCGGCAGGTTACACCTTC. Encoded protein: CASSLAPAAGYTF.